The 30 T cell receptor beta chains presented below share a single source sample, sequenced in a study of blood T cell repertoires in COVID-19. Produced via immunoSEQ multiplex PCR; TCRdb's table is partial and in-frame only. The sample lists about 110,000 clones, 88% seen once, with approximately 3.4% in the top ten. The sequenced material came from peripheral blood. The origin of the receptors is a woman in her forties or fifties with acute or convalescent COVID-19.

The chain joins TRBV7-9 to TRBJ2-7, with TRBD1 identical over 8 bases. The germline CDR1 and CDR2 sequences are SEHNR and FQNEAQ (reference sequence). V dropped 0 bases and J dropped 6; count of bases not matched to a gene: 7. This CDR3 is 15 amino acids long. The CDR3 sequence: CASSLAQGTGLEQYF. For the CDR3, the DNA is TGTGCCAGCAGCTTAGCGCAGGGGACAGGCCTCGAGCAGTACTTC.

The chain has TRBV24-1 and TRBJ2-1, with 16 bases fitting TRBD2. Germline V CDR1 and CDR2: KGHDR, SFDVKD. Trimming at V came to 4 bases and at J to 0 bases, leaving 5 bases not matched to a gene. CDR3 length equals 19 residues. DNA for the CDR3: TGTGCCACCAGTGACCTGGGACTAGCGGGAGGGAGCTCCTACAATGAGCAGTTCTTC. This gives the protein CATSDLGLAGGSSYNEQFF.

This clone occurred a few times. This sequence joins TRBV29-1 and TRBJ1-2; D possibly corresponds to TRBD1 (5 bases). This CDR3 contains 12 residues. Germline CDR1 and CDR2: SQVTM and ANQGSEA. V gave up 1 base and J gave up 6 bases, with 9 bases separating them. DNA for the CDR3: TGCAGCGTTGAAGGGGAGGGGAATGGCTACACCTTC. It translates to CSVEGEGNGYTF.

This chain connects TRBV7-9 to TRBJ2-2; D remains unclear. Germline V lookup: CDR1 SEHNR, CDR2 FQNEAQ (reference sequence). V was cut by 3 bases and J by 8 bases, with 10 bases left in between. The CDR3 runs to 13 residues. The CDR3 loop is CASSLNLAGELFF. DNA of the CDR3: TGTGCCAGCAGCTTGAATCTGGCAGGGGAGCTGTTTTTT.

This clone was seen a few times. This sequence joins TRBV7-2 and TRBJ2-7; possible D gene TRBD1, 5 bases. Germline CDR1 and CDR2: SGHTA and FQGNSA. The CDR3 is 14 residues long. V lost 1 base, J lost 2 bases, and 9 bases lay in between. The CDR3 reads CASSLGSGTYEQYF. Here the CDR3 DNA reads TGTGCCAGCAGCTTAGGGTCAGGGACCTACGAGCAGTACTTC.

This chain uses TRBV23-1 with TRBJ2-7, with D perhaps matching TRBD2 (6 bases). TRBV23-1 is an open reading frame whose function is uncertain. The CDR3 runs 13 residues. Trimming stripped 10 bases from V and 3 bases from J, with 16 bases between. CDR3 residues: CATGGTEDYEQYF. The CDR3 DNA follows: TGCGCCACCGGCGGGACCGAGGACTACGAGCAGTACTTC.

The chain is built from TRBV5-1 and TRBJ2-1; 7 bases match TRBD2. The CDR3 extends over 15 amino acids. V gave up 0 bases and J gave up 8 bases; unmatched junction bases: 8. Germline values: CDR1 SGHRS, CDR2 YFSETQ. The CDR3: CASSLEGLSFDEQFF. The DNA for the CDR3 is TGCGCCAGCAGCTTGGAGGGACTATCCTTCGATGAGCAGTTCTTC.

The V call is TRBV6-5, the J call TRBJ2-7; the match to TRBD2 covers 9 bases. The CDR3 spans 14 residues. The trim removed 8 bases at V and 6 bases at J, leaving 11 bases unmatched. CDR1 is MNHEY and CDR2 is SVGAGI in the germline V gene. The CDR3 here is CASGIGGRAIEQYF. The CDR3 region has the DNA TGTGCCAGCGGAATCGGCGGGAGGGCCATCGAGCAGTACTTC.

The V gene is TRBV4-1, the J gene TRBJ2-5; TRBD2 agrees at 7 bases. The CDR3 runs 17 residues. The germline gives CDR1 MGHRA, CDR2 YSYEKL. V shed 5 bases, J shed 5 bases, and the junction held 17 bases outside the gene matches. Here the CDR3 DNA reads TGCGCCAGCAGCTACAGTTGGGAGGCGGGAGAAGGGGAGACCCAGTACTTC. Encoded protein: CASSYSWEAGEGETQYF.

CDR3 region: CASAARREGSADTQYF. The CDR3, as DNA: TGTGCCAGCGCCGCCCGGCGGGAGGGTTCCGCAGATACGCAGTATTTT. The chain links TRBV5-4 to TRBJ2-3; TRBD2 matches at 9 bases. The length of the CDR3 is 16 residues. J was trimmed by 4 bases and V by 7 bases; bases with no gene match: 13. Germline V gene data show CDR1 as SGHNT and CDR2 as YYREEE (reference sequence). The full variable domain, rest sourced from reference TRBV5-4 and TRBJ2-3, is ETGVTQSPTHLIKTRGQQVTLRCSSQSGHNTVSWYQQALGQGPQFIFQYYREEENGRGNFPPRFSGLQFPNYSSELNVNALELDDSALYLCASAARREGSADTQYFGPGTRLTVL.

This rearrangement joins TRBV15 to TRBJ2-2; 8 nucleotides agree with TRBD2. The CDR3 has 15 amino acids. The germline V gene encodes CDR1 LNHNV and CDR2 YYDKDF (reference sequence). The junction had 3 bases not matched to a gene; V was cut back by 1 base and J by 5 bases. CDR3 coding DNA: TGTGCCACCAGCAGAGGACTAGCGTTGACCGGGGAGCTGTTTTTT. This gives the protein CATSRGLALTGELFF.

The chain combines TRBV3-1 (or the pseudogene TRBV3-2) with TRBJ2-1; D is undetermined. The CDR3 has 13 amino acids. CDR1 and CDR2 (germline): LGHDT, YNNKEL (reference sequence). Trimming removed 2 bases from V and 2 bases from J, with 4 bases in between. CDR3 loop: CASSQSTYNEQFF. CDR3 DNA sequence: TGTGCCAGCAGCCAATCTACCTACAATGAGCAGTTCTTC.

The J gene is TRBJ2-5, the V gene TRBV7-9; TRBD1 might be the D (6 bases). The CDR3 totals 13 residues. V dropped 5 bases and J dropped 3 bases, with 10 bases sitting between them. CDR1 SEHNR and CDR2 FQNEAQ come from the germline V gene (reference sequence). DNA for the CDR3: TGTGCCAGCAGCCTGGGGGCAGAAGAGACCCAGTACTTC. Translation: CASSLGAEETQYF.

The CDR3 loop reads CASSPRLAGTFGFGADTQYF. The CDR3 DNA sequence: TGTGCCAGCAGTCCAAGATTAGCGGGAACGTTCGGATTTGGCGCAGATACGCAGTATTTT. V and J are TRBV14 and TRBJ2-3; 8 bases map to TRBD2. After removal of 6 bases from V and 4 bases from J, the junction contained 24 bases not matched to a gene. The germline V gene has CDR1 SGHDN and CDR2 FVKESK. The CDR3 has 20 amino acids.

The genes are TRBV2 and TRBJ1-2; a weak D match, TRBD1 (5 bases). This CDR3 region has 14 residues. V was clipped by 4 bases and J by 5 bases, with 14 bases between them. CDR1 is SNHLY and CDR2 is FYNNEI in the germline V gene. The CDR3 reads CASSVGGTLYGYTF. As DNA, the CDR3 is TGTGCCAGCAGTGTTGGGGGGACCCTATATGGCTACACCTTC.

The chain links TRBV9 to TRBJ1-2; TRBD1 aligns across 7 bases. Trimming removed 4 bases from V and 6 bases from J; junction bases left unmatched: 6. Germline CDR1 and CDR2: SGDLS and YYNGEE. The CDR3 sequence is 13 residues long. CDR3 loop: CASSTPQGDGYTF. In DNA form, the CDR3 reads TGTGCCAGCAGCACTCCTCAGGGGGATGGCTACACCTTC.

V gene TRBV25-1 combines with J gene TRBJ1-5; possible D gene TRBD1, 5 bases. Trimming removed 5 bases at V and 7 bases at J, with 15 bases between. The CDR3 consists of 14 residues. CDR1 MGHDK and CDR2 SYGVNS come from the germline V gene. CDR3 nucleotides: TGTGCCAGCAGTCCAGGGAGGATGCGCCAGCCCCAGCATTTT. Amino acids: CASSPGRMRQPQHF.

This clone appeared a single time. J is TRBJ2-1 and V is TRBV3-1 (or the pseudogene TRBV3-2); TRBD2 aligns across 10 bases. With 4 bases clipped from V and 1 base from J, the junction kept 1 base outside the gene matches. CDR1 and CDR2 (germline): LGHDT, YNNKEL (reference sequence). The CDR3 sequence is 15 residues long. CDR3 region: CASSLSGRSYNEQFF. The CDR3 DNA is TGTGCCAGCAGCCTTAGCGGGAGGTCCTACAATGAGCAGTTCTTC.

As regards this clone: The same CDR3 can be traced to other DNA sequences in this sample. The rearrangement joins TRBV28 to TRBJ2-7; 8 nucleotides line up with TRBD1. Germline-derived CDR1 and CDR2 are MDHEN and SYDVKM. The CDR3 has 15 amino acids. With V trimmed by 4 bases and J by 0 bases, 5 bases remained unmatched. CDR3 sequence reads: CASSSSGTGSYEQYF. As DNA, the CDR3 is TGTGCCAGCAGTTCTTCCGGGACAGGCTCCTACGAGCAGTACTTC. The whole variable domain, filled in from reference TRBV28 and TRBJ2-7, reads DVKVTQSSRYLVKRTGEKVFLECVQDMDHENMFWYRQDPGLGLRLIYFSYDVKMKEKGDIPEGYSVSREKKERFSLILESASTNQTSMYLCASSSSGTGSYEQYFGPGTRLTVT.

The chain employs TRBV14 and TRBJ1-6; perhaps TRBD1 as D (5 bases). The germline V and J ends were trimmed by 4 bases and 0 bases, with 13 bases remaining between them. The CDR3 spans 17 residues. Germline V gene lookup returns CDR1 SGHDN and CDR2 FVKESK. The CDR3 protein is CASSRYGGSSYNSPLHF. The CDR3 region has the DNA TGTGCCAGCAGCCGCTATGGGGGGAGCTCCTATAATTCACCCCTCCACTTT.

The CDR3 is CASSSIGLAGVGEQFF. CDR3 coding DNA: TGCGCCAGCAGCTCGATCGGACTAGCGGGAGTTGGTGAGCAGTTCTTC. This sequence joins TRBV5-1 and TRBJ2-1; TRBD2 matches 13 bases. Germline V gene sequence: CDR1 SGHRS, CDR2 YFSETQ. CDR3 length: 16 amino acids. V trimming: 3 bases; J trimming: 9 bases; junction bases outside the gene matches: 9.

The chain recombines TRBV28 with TRBJ1-2, with 7 bases matching TRBD1. The CDR3 has 15 amino acids. J gave up 7 bases and V 4 bases, and 12 bases lay outside the gene matches. Germline CDR1 and CDR2: MDHEN and SYDVKM. The CDR3 loop reads CASSSPLWDRRGYTF. CDR3 DNA: TGTGCCAGCAGTTCCCCCCTGTGGGACAGACGTGGCTACACCTTC.

The chain links TRBV20-1 to TRBJ2-7; maybe TRBD2 (5 bases). CDR1 and CDR2 from the germline V gene are DFQATT and SNEGSKA (reference sequence). Between the trimmed V and J ends, which lost 3 bases and 5 bases, there was a span of 20 bases. The CDR3 runs to 15 residues. The DNA for the CDR3 is TGCAGTGCTAGTAGGAGTGGAACGGGAACCAACGAGCAGTACTTC. It specifies CSASRSGTGTNEQYF.

The genes are TRBV19 and TRBJ1-4, with D unclear. V was clipped by 3 bases and J by 0 bases, with 5 bases between them. Germline assignment: CDR1 LNHDA and CDR2 SQIVND (reference sequence). The CDR3 is 14 amino acids. The CDR3 loop is CASSIPTTNEKLFF. As DNA, the CDR3 is TGTGCCAGTAGTATTCCTACAACTAATGAAAAACTGTTTTTT.

The gene calls are TRBV5-5 and TRBJ2-7; the D gene is possibly TRBD2 (5 bases). Germline V gene lookup returns CDR1 SGHKS and CDR2 YYEKEE (reference sequence). V lost 4 bases and J 4 bases, leaving 15 bases between the germline ends. The CDR3 has 14 amino acids. CDR3: CASSHTSTRYEQYF. As DNA, the CDR3 is TGTGCCAGCAGCCACACTAGTACGCGGTACGAGCAGTACTTC.

The chain combines TRBV2 with TRBJ1-5; 9 bases are a match to TRBD1. CDR1 is SNHLY, CDR2 FYNNEI, per germline. The CDR3 runs to 18 residues. The trim removed 6 bases at V and 2 bases at J, leaving 14 bases unmatched. The CDR3 loop is CASRRDRAVYLRNQPQHF. The CDR3 bases are TGTGCCAGCAGGAGGGACAGGGCCGTATATCTTCGCAATCAGCCCCAGCATTTT.

The rearrangement joins TRBV7-9 to TRBJ1-5; D is ambiguous. The CDR3 has 13 residues. In germline, CDR1 is SEHNR, CDR2 FQNEAQ (reference sequence). V was shortened by 6 bases and J by 11 bases, with 17 bases between the two germline ends. CDR3 DNA: TGTGCCAGCAGGGACGGGCTAGCGGGGACCCAGCATTTT. Protein: CASRDGLAGTQHF.

This chain connects TRBV24-1 to TRBJ2-7, with D perhaps matching TRBD1 (6 bases). The CDR3 runs to 14 residues. V was cut by 4 bases and J by 5 bases, with 14 bases left in between. The germline V gene encodes CDR1 KGHDR and CDR2 SFDVKD. Here the CDR3 DNA reads TGTGCCACCAGTGACCTCAGGGGAGCGCACGAGCAGTACTTC. It translates to CATSDLRGAHEQYF.

The chain uses TRBV6-5 and TRBJ1-1; no firm D call. The CDR3 is made up of 15 amino acids. Looked up from germline, CDR1 is MNHEY and CDR2 is SVGAGI. With 7 bases removed from V and 6 bases from J, the gap between germline ends came to 21 bases. CDR3 amino acids: CASTLQPGSRPEAFF. In DNA, the CDR3 is TGTGCCAGCACCTTACAGCCGGGGTCGCGGCCTGAAGCTTTCTTT.

The chain uses TRBV14 and TRBJ2-3; D call uncertain. CDR3 length: 12 residues. Trimming shortened V by 2 bases and J by 7 bases, and 7 bases separated the two germline ends. From germline, CDR1 is SGHDN and CDR2 FVKESK. Here the CDR3 DNA reads TGTGCCAGCAGCCAAATCCCAAATACGCAGTATTTT. Translated, it gives CASSQIPNTQYF.